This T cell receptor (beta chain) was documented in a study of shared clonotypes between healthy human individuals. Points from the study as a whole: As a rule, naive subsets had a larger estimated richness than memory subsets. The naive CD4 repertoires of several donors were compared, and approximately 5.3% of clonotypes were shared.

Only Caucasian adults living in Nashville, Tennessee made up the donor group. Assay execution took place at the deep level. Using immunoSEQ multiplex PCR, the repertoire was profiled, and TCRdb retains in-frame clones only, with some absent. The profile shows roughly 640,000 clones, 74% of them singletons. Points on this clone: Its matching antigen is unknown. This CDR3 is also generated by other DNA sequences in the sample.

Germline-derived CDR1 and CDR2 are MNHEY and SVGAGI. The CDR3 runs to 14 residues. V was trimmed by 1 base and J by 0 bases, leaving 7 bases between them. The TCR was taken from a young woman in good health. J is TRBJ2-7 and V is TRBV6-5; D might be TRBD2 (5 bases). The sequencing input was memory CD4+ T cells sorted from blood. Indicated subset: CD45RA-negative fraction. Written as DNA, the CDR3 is TGTGCCAGCAGTTACTTGGCGGGCTCCTACGAGCAGTACTTC. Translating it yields CASSYLAGSYEQYF.